These T cell receptor beta chains were read from a single sample in a study of blood T cell repertoires in COVID-19. Sequenced by immunoSEQ multiplex PCR; TCRdb stores in-frame clones only, minus some. The sample holds under 250,000 clones, about nine tenths seen once. Input material: peripheral blood. The receptors stem from a man aged 45 to 65 with COVID-19, enrolled during active disease. The CDR3 runs from the conserved cysteine through the conserved F or W. A D gene is named only where the DNA matches it firmly. Clone size is given for some rows only: seen once, a few or many times, or a class if the clone is expanded.

j_call: TRBJ2-7
d_call: .
v_call: TRBV19
clone_size: .
cdr3_aa: CASSPTGDSYEQYF
cdr3_nt: TGTGCCAGTAGCCCGACGGGGGATTCCTACGAGCAGTACTTC

j_call: TRBJ1-2
d_call: .
v_call: TRBV13
clone_size: .
cdr3_aa: CASSFGVNYGYTF
cdr3_nt: TGTGCCAGCAGCTTCGGAGTTAACTATGGCTACACCTTC

j_call: TRBJ1-3
d_call: .
v_call: TRBV6-6
clone_size: .
cdr3_aa: CASSPTGLPGAGNTIYF
cdr3_nt: TGTGCCAGCAGTCCTACGGGACTCCCGGGTGCTGGAAACACCATATATTTT

j_call: TRBJ2-1
d_call: TRBD2
v_call: TRBV27
clone_size: .
cdr3_aa: CASSLLAGGPSEQFF
cdr3_nt: TGTGCCAGCAGTCTTCTAGCGGGGGGGCCTAGTGAGCAGTTCTTC

j_call: TRBJ1-1
d_call: TRBD1
v_call: TRBV19
clone_size: .
cdr3_aa: CASSGGTGGTEAFF
cdr3_nt: TGTGCCAGTAGTGGGGGAACAGGGGGCACTGAAGCTTTCTTT

j_call: TRBJ1-1
d_call: .
v_call: TRBV19
clone_size: once
cdr3_aa: CASSIDIETNTEAFF
cdr3_nt: TGTGCCAGTAGTATAGATATAGAAACGAACACTGAAGCTTTCTTT

j_call: TRBJ2-1
d_call: .
v_call: TRBV5-1
clone_size: .
cdr3_aa: CASSLWEDYANEQFF
cdr3_nt: TGCGCCAGCAGCTTGTGGGAGGACTACGCCAATGAGCAGTTCTTC

j_call: TRBJ1-4
d_call: .
v_call: TRBV5-1
clone_size: .
cdr3_aa: CASSSQDATNEKLFF
cdr3_nt: TGCGCCAGCAGCTCGCAGGATGCAACTAATGAAAAACTGTTTTTT

j_call: TRBJ1-5
d_call: TRBD1
v_call: TRBV15
clone_size: .
cdr3_aa: CATSDPGTGGAQPQHF
cdr3_nt: TGTGCCACCAGCGATCCCGGGACAGGGGGGGCTCAGCCCCAGCATTTT

j_call: TRBJ1-2
d_call: TRBD1
v_call: TRBV19
clone_size: .
cdr3_aa: CASRTGVGTATGYTF
cdr3_nt: TGTGCCAGTAGAACTGGCGTCGGGACAGCTACGGGCTACACCTTC

j_call: TRBJ2-3
d_call: TRBD2
v_call: TRBV19
clone_size: .
cdr3_aa: CAIRGRETDTQYF
cdr3_nt: TGTGCCATCCGAGGGAGGGAGACAGATACGCAGTATTTT

j_call: TRBJ1-2
d_call: .
v_call: TRBV7-9
clone_size: .
cdr3_aa: CASSLEEGNYGYTF
cdr3_nt: TGTGCCAGCAGCTTAGAGGAGGGTAACTATGGCTACACCTTC

j_call: TRBJ1-1
d_call: .
v_call: TRBV7-9
clone_size: .
cdr3_aa: CASSARYNTEAFF
cdr3_nt: TGTGCCAGCAGCGCGCGTTATAACACTGAAGCTTTCTTT

j_call: TRBJ1-6
d_call: .
v_call: TRBV19
clone_size: few
cdr3_aa: CASSGPGVPGMSSPLHF
cdr3_nt: TGTGCCAGTAGTGGGCCGGGGGTGCCCGGCATGAGTTCACCCCTCCACTTT

j_call: TRBJ2-1
d_call: TRBD2
v_call: TRBV2
clone_size: .
cdr3_aa: CASAGTSGTNEQFF
cdr3_nt: TGTGCCAGCGCCGGGACTAGCGGGACCAATGAGCAGTTCTTC

j_call: TRBJ1-1
d_call: .
v_call: TRBV5-6
clone_size: .
cdr3_aa: CASSLAISMNTEAFF
cdr3_nt: TGTGCCAGCAGCTTGGCCATTAGCATGAACACTGAAGCTTTCTTT

j_call: TRBJ1-5
d_call: .
v_call: TRBV6-2/TRBV6-3
clone_size: .
cdr3_aa: CASSYSTGQPQHF
cdr3_nt: TGTGCCAGCAGTTACTCGACAGGTCAGCCCCAGCATTTT

j_call: TRBJ2-7
d_call: TRBD2
v_call: TRBV9
clone_size: .
cdr3_aa: CASSVAAGGWYEQYF
cdr3_nt: TGTGCCAGCAGCGTAGCCGCGGGGGGGTGGTACGAGCAGTACTTC

j_call: TRBJ2-2
d_call: .
v_call: TRBV7-3
clone_size: .
cdr3_aa: CASSFGGTGELFF
cdr3_nt: TGTGCCAGCAGCTTTGGAGGTACCGGGGAGCTGTTTTTT

j_call: TRBJ2-1
d_call: TRBD1
v_call: TRBV4-1
clone_size: .
cdr3_aa: CASSQGTGNNEQFF
cdr3_nt: TGCGCCAGCAGCCAAGGGACAGGTAACAATGAGCAGTTCTTC

j_call: TRBJ2-3
d_call: TRBD1
v_call: TRBV27
clone_size: .
cdr3_aa: CASSLGQGGSTDTQYF
cdr3_nt: TGTGCCAGCAGTTTAGGACAGGGGGGAAGCACAGATACGCAGTATTTT

j_call: TRBJ2-5
d_call: TRBD2
v_call: TRBV5-1
clone_size: .
cdr3_aa: CASSLGLAGGPNQETQYF
cdr3_nt: TGCGCCAGCAGCCTAGGACTAGCGGGAGGGCCGAATCAAGAGACCCAGTACTTC

j_call: TRBJ1-5
d_call: .
v_call: TRBV19
clone_size: .
cdr3_aa: CASSTPRPGQAYSNQPQHF
cdr3_nt: TGTGCCAGTAGTACGCCTCGCCCCGGACAAGCATATAGCAATCAGCCCCAGCATTTT

j_call: TRBJ2-1
d_call: .
v_call: TRBV5-1
clone_size: .
cdr3_aa: CASSFGPPYNEQFF
cdr3_nt: TGCGCCAGCAGCTTTGGGCCACCATACAATGAGCAGTTCTTC

j_call: TRBJ2-3
d_call: .
v_call: TRBV7-8
clone_size: .
cdr3_aa: CASSAYGDTQYF
cdr3_nt: TGTGCCAGCAGCGCCTACGGGGATACGCAGTATTTT

j_call: TRBJ2-5
d_call: .
v_call: TRBV5-1
clone_size: .
cdr3_aa: CASSYWAGHQETQYF
cdr3_nt: TGCGCCAGCAGCTACTGGGCAGGGCATCAAGAGACCCAGTACTTC

j_call: TRBJ1-2
d_call: .
v_call: TRBV6-1
clone_size: .
cdr3_aa: CASSDPFYRAVEEGYTF
cdr3_nt: TGTGCCAGCAGTGACCCGTTTTACAGGGCAGTAGAGGAAGGCTACACCTTC

j_call: TRBJ1-5
d_call: .
v_call: TRBV3-1/TRBV3-2
clone_size: .
cdr3_aa: CASSQGIDTINQPQHF
cdr3_nt: TGTGCCAGCAGCCAAGGGATTGACACGATCAATCAGCCCCAGCATTTT

j_call: TRBJ1-2
d_call: .
v_call: TRBV5-8
clone_size: .
cdr3_aa: CASSWGVHGYTF
cdr3_nt: TGTGCCAGCAGTTGGGGAGTTCATGGCTACACCTTC

j_call: TRBJ2-1
d_call: TRBD2
v_call: TRBV19
clone_size: .
cdr3_aa: CASNPKSASGRGRKFF
cdr3_nt: TGTGCCAGTAACCCCAAATCGGCTAGCGGGAGAGGGAGGAAGTTCTTC

j_call: TRBJ2-2
d_call: TRBD2
v_call: TRBV30
clone_size: .
cdr3_aa: CAWSVLPSGNTGELFF
cdr3_nt: TGTGCCTGGAGTGTACTACCTAGCGGTAACACCGGGGAGCTGTTTTTT

j_call: TRBJ2-1
d_call: .
v_call: TRBV7-3
clone_size: .
cdr3_aa: CASSLSVNNEQFF
cdr3_nt: TGTGCCAGCAGCTTATCGGTAAACAATGAGCAGTTCTTC

j_call: TRBJ2-7
d_call: .
v_call: TRBV30
clone_size: .
cdr3_aa: CAWSKGAGEQYF
cdr3_nt: TGTGCCTGGAGCAAGGGGGCGGGGGAGCAGTACTTC

j_call: TRBJ2-1
d_call: TRBD2
v_call: TRBV6-2/TRBV6-3
clone_size: .
cdr3_aa: CASSSGLAALF
cdr3_nt: TGTGCCAGCAGCTCGGGACTAGCGGCCCTCTTC

j_call: TRBJ2-7
d_call: .
v_call: TRBV25-1
clone_size: .
cdr3_aa: CASSESVASSYEQYF
cdr3_nt: TGTGCCAGCAGTGAATCAGTAGCTAGCAGCTACGAGCAGTACTTC

j_call: TRBJ2-5
d_call: .
v_call: TRBV29-1
clone_size: .
cdr3_aa: CSGGLGAETQYF
cdr3_nt: TGCAGCGGAGGACTGGGCGCAGAGACCCAGTACTTC

j_call: TRBJ2-7
d_call: .
v_call: TRBV3-1/TRBV3-2
clone_size: .
cdr3_aa: CASSQQGSYEQYF
cdr3_nt: TGTGCCAGCAGCCAACAGGGGTCCTACGAGCAGTACTTC

j_call: TRBJ1-1
d_call: .
v_call: TRBV29-1
clone_size: few
cdr3_aa: CSAGEGKNTEAFF
cdr3_nt: TGCAGCGCCGGGGAGGGGAAGAACACTGAAGCTTTCTTT

j_call: TRBJ2-5
d_call: TRBD1
v_call: TRBV3-1/TRBV3-2
clone_size: .
cdr3_aa: CASSQAGTDQETQYF
cdr3_nt: TGTGCCAGCAGCCAAGCTGGGACAGACCAAGAGACCCAGTACTTC

j_call: TRBJ2-2
d_call: TRBD1
v_call: TRBV9
clone_size: .
cdr3_aa: CASSVRGQGAANTGELFF
cdr3_nt: TGTGCCAGCAGCGTAAGGGGACAGGGGGCGGCTAACACCGGGGAGCTGTTTTTT